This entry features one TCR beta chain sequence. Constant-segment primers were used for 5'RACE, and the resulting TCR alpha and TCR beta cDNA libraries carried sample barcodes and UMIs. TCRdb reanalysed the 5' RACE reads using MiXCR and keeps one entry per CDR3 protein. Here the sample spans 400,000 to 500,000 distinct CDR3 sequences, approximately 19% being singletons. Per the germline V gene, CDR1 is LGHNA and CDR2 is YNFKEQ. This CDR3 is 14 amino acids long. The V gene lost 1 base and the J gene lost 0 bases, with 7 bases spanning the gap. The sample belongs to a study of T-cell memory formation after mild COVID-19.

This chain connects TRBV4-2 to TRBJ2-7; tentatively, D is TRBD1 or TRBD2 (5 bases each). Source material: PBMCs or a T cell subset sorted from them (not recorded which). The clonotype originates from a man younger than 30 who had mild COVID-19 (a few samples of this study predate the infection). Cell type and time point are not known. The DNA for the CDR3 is TGTGCCAGCAGCCAAGTGGGGGTCTCCTACGAGCAGTACTTC. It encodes CASSQVGVSYEQYF.